The rows below give T cell receptor beta chains drawn from one sample of a study of beta chain features in type 1 diabetes. Assay used: immunoSEQ multiplex PCR; TCRdb lists only in-frame clones, some missing. Of 130,000 to 150,000 clones in the sample, 6.9% are singletons; the top ten hold about 1.5%. The sequenced sample consisted of central memory CD4+ T cells from blood. The receptors stem from a woman in her 30s in good health. CDR3s include the opening cysteine and the closing phenylalanine or tryptophan. A D gene is named only where the DNA matches it firmly. The size entry is marked missing in some rows and otherwise reads once, few, many or a size class.

v_call,clone_size,j_call,d_call,cdr3_aa,cdr3_nt
TRBV19,-,TRBJ2-3,-,CASKTPGVGTDTQYF,TGTGCCAGTAAGACGCCGGGAGTTGGGACAGATACGCAGTATTTT
TRBV9,many,TRBJ2-1,TRBD2,CASSVGTSGNEQFF,TGTGCCAGCAGCGTGGGGACTAGCGGCAATGAGCAGTTCTTC
TRBV11-1,few,TRBJ2-7,-,CASPHPAGAYEQYF,TGTGCCAGCCCCCACCCCGCGGGGGCGTACGAGCAGTACTTC
TRBV4-2,-,TRBJ2-1,TRBD2,CASSQDRGLIGRAGQQFF,TGTGCCAGCAGCCAAGACCGGGGTTTAATCGGGAGGGCCGGGCAGCAGTTCTTC
TRBV4-3,few,TRBJ2-5,TRBD2,CASSQELGQRGPQETQYF,TGCGCCAGCAGCCAAGAACTCGGCCAGCGGGGACCCCAAGAGACCCAGTACTTC
TRBV7-2,-,TRBJ1-3,-,CASSLDAGNGNTIYF,TGTGCCAGCAGCTTAGATGCGGGGAACGGAAACACCATATATTTT
TRBV5-4,-,TRBJ1-3,-,CASSLDGSGNTIYF,TGTGCCAGCAGCTTGGACGGTTCTGGAAACACCATATATTTT
TRBV11-2,few,TRBJ1-1,-,CASSLAAGVNTEAFF,TGTGCCAGCAGCTTAGCAGCAGGGGTGAACACTGAAGCTTTCTTT
TRBV5-1,-,TRBJ2-5,TRBD2,CASSPGTSGQETQYF,TGCGCCAGCAGCCCGGGGACTAGCGGCCAAGAGACCCAGTACTTC
TRBV5-1,few,TRBJ2-7,-,CASDPGRAYEQYF,TGCGCCAGCGATCCCGGTAGAGCCTACGAGCAGTACTTC
TRBV7-2,many,TRBJ1-1,-,CASSLARPGTEAFF,TGTGCCAGCAGCTTAGCCCGGCCGGGCACTGAAGCTTTCTTT
TRBV18,-,TRBJ2-2,-,CASSPNAQRGTGELFF,TGTGCCAGCTCACCAAACGCACAGAGGGGGACCGGGGAGCTGTTTTTT
TRBV7-2,-,TRBJ2-2,TRBD1,CASSLGTGGERELFF,TGTGCCAGCAGCTTAGGGACAGGGGGCGAAAGGGAGCTGTTTTTT
TRBV2,-,TRBJ2-6,TRBD1,CASKQGAPVGANVLTF,TGTGCCAGCAAACAGGGGGCGCCAGTTGGGGCCAACGTCCTGACTTTC
TRBV19,few,TRBJ2-2,-,CASSIKDRNTGELFF,TGTGCCAGTAGTATCAAAGACAGAAACACCGGGGAGCTGTTTTTT
TRBV6-5,-,TRBJ2-3,-,CASSYKGPTDTQYF,TGTGCCAGCAGTTACAAGGGGCCCACAGATACGCAGTATTTT
TRBV4-2,-,TRBJ1-1,TRBD1,CASSQDSAGTGNTEAFF,TGTGCCAGCAGCCAAGATTCCGCCGGGACAGGGAACACTGAAGCTTTCTTT
TRBV4-3,-,TRBJ1-2,TRBD1,CASSQSGTGGEGYTF,TGCGCCAGCAGCCAGTCCGGGACAGGGGGGGAGGGCTACACCTTC
TRBV12-2,few,TRBJ2-3,-,CASRLTGDRGTDTQYF,TGTGCAAGTCGCTTAACGGGGGACAGAGGTACAGATACGCAGTATTTT
TRBV28,-,TRBJ1-2,TRBD1,CASSSFAPGTGQGDGYTF,TGTGCCAGCAGTTCATTTGCCCCCGGGACAGGGCAGGGCGATGGCTACACCTTC
TRBV28,few,TRBJ1-1,-,CASSSSGGAFF,TGTGCCAGCAGTTCCTCGGGGGGGGCTTTCTTT
TRBV7-7,few,TRBJ2-3,-,CASSLEGVGTDTQYF,TGTGCTAGCAGCTTAGAAGGGGTCGGCACAGATACGCAGTATTTT
TRBV5-6,-,TRBJ2-5,-,CASTSGVQETQYF,TGTGCCAGCACCTCAGGGGTCCAAGAGACCCAGTACTTC
TRBV5-1,few,TRBJ2-7,-,CASSLPRGGDSYEQYF,TGCGCCAGCAGCTTACCCCGCGGGGGCGACTCCTACGAGCAGTACTTC
TRBV7-2,few,TRBJ2-7,TRBD2,CASSFGPGLAVEQYF,TGTGCCAGCAGCTTCGGCCCGGGACTAGCCGTCGAGCAGTACTTC
TRBV18,few,TRBJ1-5,TRBD1,CASSPGQGNQPQHF,TGTGCCAGCTCACCCGGACAGGGCAATCAGCCCCAGCATTTT
TRBV5-6,-,TRBJ2-1,TRBD2,CASSLFAGGPYNEQFF,TGTGCCAGCAGCTTGTTCGCGGGAGGGCCGTACAATGAGCAGTTCTTC
TRBV19,-,TRBJ1-2,-,CASSIKENYGYTF,TGTGCCAGTAGTATCAAGGAGAACTATGGCTACACCTTC
TRBV14,medium-sized,TRBJ2-5,TRBD2,CASSTLLAGQETQYF,TGTGCCAGCAGCACCCTACTAGCGGGCCAAGAGACCCAGTACTTC
TRBV11-2,few,TRBJ2-1,-,CASSFSRYNEQFF,TGTGCCAGCAGCTTTTCACGGTACAATGAGCAGTTCTTC
TRBV5-4,many,TRBJ2-5,TRBD2,CASSFRLAGGPETQYF,TGTGCCAGCAGCTTTAGACTAGCGGGAGGGCCAGAGACCCAGTACTTC
TRBV28,many,TRBJ2-5,-,CASTPGIQETQYF,TGTGCCAGCACCCCGGGGATCCAAGAGACCCAGTACTTC
TRBV5-4,few,TRBJ2-7,TRBD2,CASSPPGGSSYEQYF,TGTGCCAGCAGCCCACCGGGCGGGAGTAGCTACGAGCAGTACTTC
TRBV5-1,few,TRBJ1-4,-,CASSPAATNEKLFF,TGCGCCAGCAGCCCCGCGGCAACTAATGAAAAACTGTTTTTT
TRBV5-1,many,TRBJ2-5,-,CASSGSETQYF,TGCGCCAGCAGCGGCTCGGAGACCCAGTACTTC
TRBV5-1,few,TRBJ2-5,TRBD2,CASSLGTSGGQETQYF,TGCGCCAGCAGCTTGGGAACTAGCGGAGGCCAAGAGACCCAGTACTTC
TRBV7-2,few,TRBJ2-7,TRBD2,CASSLGAGDGYEQYF,TGTGCCAGCAGCTTAGGGGCGGGAGACGGGTACGAGCAGTACTTC
TRBV18,-,TRBJ1-5,-,CASSPERGWNSNQPQHF,TGTGCCAGCTCACCGGAGAGAGGGTGGAATAGCAATCAGCCCCAGCATTTT
TRBV30,few,TRBJ1-2,-,CAWSGGSGYTF,TGTGCCTGGAGTGGGGGCAGTGGCTACACCTTC
TRBV6-4,-,TRBJ1-1,-,CASSQTGNTEAFF,TGTGCCAGCAGCCAGACAGGCAACACTGAAGCTTTCTTT
TRBV30,-,TRBJ2-7,-,CAWSVAGAPGYEQYF,TGTGCCTGGAGTGTCGCGGGGGCTCCAGGCTACGAGCAGTACTTC
TRBV2,few,TRBJ2-1,-,CASSEGSYNEQFF,TGTGCCAGCAGTGAAGGCAGCTACAATGAGCAGTTCTTC